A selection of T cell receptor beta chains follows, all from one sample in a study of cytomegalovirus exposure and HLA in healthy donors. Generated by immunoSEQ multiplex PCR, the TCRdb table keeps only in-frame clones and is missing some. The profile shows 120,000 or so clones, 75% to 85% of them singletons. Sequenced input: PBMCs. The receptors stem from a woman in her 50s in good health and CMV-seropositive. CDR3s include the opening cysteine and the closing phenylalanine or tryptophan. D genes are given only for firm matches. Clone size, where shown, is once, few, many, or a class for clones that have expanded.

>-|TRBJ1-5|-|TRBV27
TGTGCCAGCAGCCCTCCTCTTTTGGGGGGTTACCCAACATATAGCAATCAGCCCCAGCATTTT
CASSPPLLGGYPTYSNQPQHF
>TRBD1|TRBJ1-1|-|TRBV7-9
TGTGCCAGCAGCTTCAGGGGGGCGACTGAAGCTTTCTTT
CASSFRGATEAFF
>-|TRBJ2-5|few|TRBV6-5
TGTGCCAGCAGTTACTCAGGGAGTCAAGAGACCCAGTACTTC
CASSYSGSQETQYF
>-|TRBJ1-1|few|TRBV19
TGTGCCAGTAGCCCGGGCAGGGTCGGTCGTGAATTCTTT
CASSPGRVGREFF
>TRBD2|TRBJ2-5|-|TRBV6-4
TGTGCCAGCGGCCCCCCTAGCGGGCAAGAGACCCAGTACTTC
CASGPPSGQETQYF
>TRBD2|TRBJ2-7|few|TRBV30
TGTGCCTGGAACTCACTAGCGGGGGGGCCTTTCGAGCAGTACTTC
CAWNSLAGGPFEQYF
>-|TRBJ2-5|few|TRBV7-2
TGTGCCAGCAGCCCCCATCGGACATTCCAAGAGACCCAGTACTTC
CASSPHRTFQETQYF
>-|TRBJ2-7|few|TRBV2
TGTGCCAGCAGCGACTCCGCTGGCGGATACGAGCAGTACTTC
CASSDSAGGYEQYF
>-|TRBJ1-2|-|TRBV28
TGTGCCAGCAGTTTATCTCCCCCCATGCGGACCTTC
CASSLSPPMRTF
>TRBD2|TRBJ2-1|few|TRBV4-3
TGCGCCAGCAGCCCTCGACTAGCAATTTCCTACAATGAGCAGTTCTTC
CASSPRLAISYNEQFF
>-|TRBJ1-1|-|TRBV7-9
TGTGCCAGCAGCTTAGTTGCAGGGCGAGGGAACACTGAAGCTTTCTTT
CASSLVAGRGNTEAFF
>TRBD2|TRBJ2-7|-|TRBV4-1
TGCGCCAGCAGCCAGATACTAGCGGGGGGGTTCTTGCAGTACTTC
CASSQILAGGFLQYF
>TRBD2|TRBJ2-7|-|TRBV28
TGTGCCAGCAGTTTAGGGCGGGGGGGCTCCTACGAGCAGTACTTC
CASSLGRGGSYEQYF
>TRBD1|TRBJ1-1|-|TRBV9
TGTGCCAGCAGCCCAGCCGGGACAGTAAACACTGAAGCTTTCTTT
CASSPAGTVNTEAFF
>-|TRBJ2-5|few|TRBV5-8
TGTGCCAGCAGCTTGGGTTCTACAGTGACGGAGACCCAGTACTTC
CASSLGSTVTETQYF
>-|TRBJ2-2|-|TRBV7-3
TGTGCCAGCAGCCGGACAGAGTTGGGCGGGGAGCTGTTTTTT
CASSRTELGGELFF
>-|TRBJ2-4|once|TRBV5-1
TGCGCCAGCAGCCCGGGGGACTGGAATAACATTCAGTACTTC
CASSPGDWNNIQYF
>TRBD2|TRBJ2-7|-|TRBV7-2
TGTGCCAGCAGCCCGAGGACTAGCGGGACGCCCTCCTACGAGCAGTACTTC
CASSPRTSGTPSYEQYF